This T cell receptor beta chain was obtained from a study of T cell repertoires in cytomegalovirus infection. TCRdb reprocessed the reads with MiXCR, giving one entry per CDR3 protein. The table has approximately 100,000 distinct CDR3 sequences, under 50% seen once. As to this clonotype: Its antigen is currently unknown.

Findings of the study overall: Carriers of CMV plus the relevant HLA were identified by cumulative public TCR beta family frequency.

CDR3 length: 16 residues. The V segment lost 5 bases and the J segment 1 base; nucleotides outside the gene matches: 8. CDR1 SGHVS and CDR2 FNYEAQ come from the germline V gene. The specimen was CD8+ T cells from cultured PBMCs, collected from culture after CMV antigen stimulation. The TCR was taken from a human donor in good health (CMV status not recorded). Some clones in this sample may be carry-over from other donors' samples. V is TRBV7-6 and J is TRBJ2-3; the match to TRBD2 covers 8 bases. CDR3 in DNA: TGTGCCAGCAGCCCCGGGGGGCGGGGGGGCACAGATACGCAGTATTTT. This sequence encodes CASSPGGRGGTDTQYF.